These T cell receptor beta chains were read from a single sample in a study of T cell repertoires in cytomegalovirus infection. TCRdb processed the reads anew with MiXCR; each CDR3 protein has one entry. The repertoire holds fewer than 950,000 distinct CDR3 sequences, with 30% to 35% as singletons. The antigens these receptors bind are not known. This specimen was cultured CD8+ T cells from PBMCs, taken from culture after CMV antigen stimulation. The receptors come from a human donor in good health (CMV status not recorded). Some clones in this sample may be carry-over from other donors' samples. The CDR3 runs from the conserved cysteine through the conserved F or W. The D gene is left open where the match is weak. Size tells how often a clone was seen (once, few, many) or the class of an expanded clone, and some rows leave it out.

CDR3 protein	CDR3 DNA	D gene	clone size	CDR3 length	J gene	V gene
CASCRTAPCISGYTF	TGCGCCAGCTGCAGGACAGCGCCCTGTATTAGTGGCTACACCTTC	-	-	15	TRBJ1-2	TRBV10-2
CASTTLGFSYNEQFF	TGTGCCAGCACGACCTTGGGGTTCTCCTACAATGAGCAGTTCTTC	-	-	15	TRBJ2-1	TRBV28
CASTEHKTSTDTQYF	TGCGCCAGCACGGAACATAAAACTAGCACAGATACGCAGTATTTT	-	few	15	TRBJ2-3	TRBV10-1
CARRDSHTDTQYF	TGTGCTAGACGGGACAGTCACACAGATACGCAGTATTTT	TRBD1	-	13	TRBJ2-3	TRBV7-4
CSISDRSNTEAFF	TGCAGCATTAGCGACAGGTCGAACACTGAAGCTTTCTTT	-	-	13	TRBJ1-1	TRBV29-1
CASSSRGDNEQFF	TGTGCCAGCAGCTCCCGGGGGGACAATGAGCAGTTCTTC	TRBD2	many	13	TRBJ2-1	TRBV7-9
CASSYGGHPYEQYF	TGTGCCAGCAGTTACGGAGGACACCCCTACGAGCAGTACTTC	-	once	14	TRBJ2-7	TRBV6-8
CASSQEGGRGGSYNEQFF	TGTGCCAGCAGCCAAGAGGGAGGACGGGGTGGTTCCTACAATGAGCAGTTCTTC	-	-	18	TRBJ2-1	TRBV4-1
CASSLSGVETQYF	TGTGCCAGCAGCTTATCAGGAGTGGAGACCCAGTACTTC	-	many	13	TRBJ2-5	TRBV27
CASIDRGAKNTEAFF	TGTGCCAGCATCGACAGGGGAGCCAAGAACACTGAAGCTTTCTTT	TRBD1	-	15	TRBJ1-1	TRBV7-6
CASSTGASNTEAFF	TGTGCCAGCAGTACAGGGGCGTCAAACACTGAAGCTTTCTTT	TRBD1	-	14	TRBJ1-1	TRBV6-6
CASSEGVGTEAFF	TGTGCCAGCAGTGAGGGGGTAGGGACTGAAGCTTTCTTT	-	-	13	TRBJ1-1	TRBV6-4
CASSLAVLSVDSPLHF	TGTGCCAGCAGCTTGGCCGTTCTATCGGTTGATTCACCCCTCCACTTT	-	few	16	TRBJ1-6	TRBV5-5
CASSLDRGSGYTF	TGTGCCAGCAGTCTTGACAGGGGGAGTGGCTACACCTTC	TRBD1	few	13	TRBJ1-2	TRBV27
CASSLLVAGANTEAFF	TGTGCCAGCAGTTTATTGGTGGCAGGGGCGAACACTGAAGCTTTCTTT	-	-	16	TRBJ1-1	TRBV12-3/TRBV12-4
CASSLAGGGLSYTGDTQYF	TGTGCCAGCAGCCTAGCGGGGGGTGGTTTGAGTTACACAGGAGATACGCAGTATTTT	TRBD2	-	19	TRBJ2-3	TRBV7-6
CASGIFVAGQETQYF	TGTGCCAGCGGCATCTTCGTAGCGGGCCAAGAGACCCAGTACTTC	TRBD2	many	15	TRBJ2-5	TRBV6-1
CASSRGDSGANVLTF	TGTGCCAGCAGCCGCGGGGACTCTGGGGCCAACGTCCTGACTTTC	-	-	15	TRBJ2-6	TRBV5-8
CAISGQGRGNQPQHF	TGTGCCATCAGTGGTCAGGGGCGCGGCAATCAGCCCCAGCATTTT	-	few	15	TRBJ1-5	TRBV10-3
CASSPRQPATNEKLFF	TGTGCCAGTAGTCCCAGACAGCCTGCAACTAATGAAAAACTGTTTTTT	-	few	16	TRBJ1-4	TRBV19
CASSMEGRVGWNTEAFF	TGTGCCAGTAGTATGGAGGGTCGAGTGGGATGGAACACTGAAGCTTTCTTT	-	few	17	TRBJ1-1	TRBV19
CATSDQTSRTYNEQFF	TGTGCCACCAGTGATCAGACTAGCCGAACCTACAATGAGCAGTTCTTC	TRBD2	-	16	TRBJ2-1	TRBV24-1
CASSYREHQPQHF	TGTGCCAGCAGTTACAGGGAGCATCAGCCCCAGCATTTT	-	once	13	TRBJ1-5	TRBV6-5
CASGLTTVEQYF	TGTGCTAGTGGTTTGACGACTGTAGAGCAGTACTTC	-	few	12	TRBJ2-7	TRBV12-5
CASSLGFGVDEQFF	TGTGCCAGCAGCTTAGGATTCGGGGTGGATGAGCAGTTCTTC	-	few	14	TRBJ2-1	TRBV7-9
CASSSDSGGYTEAFF	TGTGCCAGTAGTAGCGATTCAGGGGGCTATACTGAAGCTTTCTTT	TRBD1	few	15	TRBJ1-1	TRBV19
CAISAGTSGGPYNEQFF	TGTGCCATCAGTGCAGGGACTAGCGGGGGACCATACAATGAGCAGTTCTTC	TRBD2	few	17	TRBJ2-1	TRBV10-3
CSVEEGGQTVYGYTF	TGCAGCGTTGAGGAAGGGGGACAGACCGTTTATGGCTACACCTTC	TRBD1	few	15	TRBJ1-2	TRBV29-1
CASSLGYFGTGGPRENNEQFF	TGTGCCAGCAGCTTAGGATATTTTGGGACAGGGGGTCCCCGCGAAAACAATGAGCAGTTCTTC	TRBD1	-	21	TRBJ2-1	TRBV7-9
CASSFHGPTETQYF	TGTGCCAGCAGTTTCCACGGACCGACAGAGACCCAGTACTTC	-	-	14	TRBJ2-5	TRBV28
CASRQGPRSYEQYF	TGTGCCAGCAGGCAGGGACCCCGCTCCTACGAGCAGTACTTC	-	-	14	TRBJ2-7	TRBV7-9
CASTPWGGGGNEQFF	TGTGCCAGCACCCCCTGGGGAGGGGGGGGGAATGAGCAGTTCTTC	-	-	15	TRBJ2-1	TRBV5-5
CASSPWAGGSSYNEQFF	TGCGCCAGCAGCCCGTGGGCGGGGGGGAGCTCCTACAATGAGCAGTTCTTC	TRBD2	-	17	TRBJ2-1	TRBV5-1
CASSQGTVEQFF	TGTGCCAGCAGCCAAGGGACAGTTGAGCAGTTCTTC	-	-	12	TRBJ2-1	TRBV14
CSVRTGSVGYTF	TGCAGCGTTAGGACAGGGTCTGTTGGCTACACCTTC	TRBD1	-	12	TRBJ1-2	TRBV29-1
CASSITGQNTEAFF	TGTGCCAGCAGCATAACGGGTCAGAACACTGAAGCTTTCTTT	-	many	14	TRBJ1-1	TRBV7-8
CASSLTWRGENTGELFF	TGTGCCAGCAGCTTAACCTGGCGGGGGGAGAACACCGGGGAGCTGTTTTTT	TRBD2	many	17	TRBJ2-2	TRBV7-6
CASSLAFLRDRGIYSNQPQHF	TGTGCCAGCAGCTTAGCTTTTCTCCGGGACAGGGGTATCTATAGCAATCAGCCCCAGCATTTT	TRBD1	many	21	TRBJ1-5	TRBV7-2
CASSLETGEDTQYF	TGTGCCAGCAGCTTAGAGACGGGTGAGGATACGCAGTATTTT	-	-	14	TRBJ2-3	TRBV11-2
CASSFRPTNINQPQHF	TGTGCCAGCAGTTTCCGCCCGACTAACATCAATCAGCCCCAGCATTTT	-	many	16	TRBJ1-5	TRBV27
CASRETGSYEQYF	TGTGCCAGCCGTGAAACCGGCTCCTACGAGCAGTACTTC	-	few	13	TRBJ2-7	TRBV27
CASSKGQGREQYF	TGTGCCAGCAGCAAAGGACAGGGACGCGAGCAGTACTTC	TRBD1	few	13	TRBJ2-7	TRBV7-6
CASSLVSPVPGNEQFF	TGTGCCAGCAGCTTAGTATCTCCGGTCCCGGGGAATGAGCAGTTCTTC	-	-	16	TRBJ2-1	TRBV7-9
CASSPRHATNEKLFF	TGCGCCAGCAGCCCGAGACACGCAACTAATGAAAAACTGTTTTTT	-	-	15	TRBJ1-4	TRBV4-1
CAISESNLSTDTQYF	TGTGCCATCAGTGAGTCGAATCTCAGCACAGATACGCAGTATTTT	-	-	15	TRBJ2-3	TRBV10-3
CASSDFPGGYQETQYF	TGCGCCAGCAGCGATTTCCCGGGGGGGTACCAAGAGACCCAGTACTTC	TRBD2	few	16	TRBJ2-5	TRBV5-1
CSVELAGGPAADTQYF	TGCAGCGTTGAGCTAGCGGGGGGGCCTGCGGCAGATACGCAGTATTTT	TRBD2	-	16	TRBJ2-3	TRBV29-1
CANSLGTSGSPNEQFF	TGTGCCAACAGCCTAGGGACTAGCGGGTCGCCCAATGAGCAGTTCTTC	TRBD2	-	16	TRBJ2-1	TRBV7-6
CASSTQTSHGYTF	TGTGCCAGCAGTACGCAGACATCTCATGGCTACACCTTC	-	-	13	TRBJ1-2	TRBV27
CASSLSPTGSGYTF	TGTGCCAGCAGTTTATCCCCGACAGGTTCCGGCTACACCTTC	-	few	14	TRBJ1-2	TRBV27
CANSEYSGANVLTF	TGTGCCAACAGTGAATACTCTGGGGCCAACGTCCTGACTTTC	-	-	14	TRBJ2-6	TRBV2
CASSYSGGYETQYF	TGTGCCAGCAGTTACTCAGGGGGCTACGAGACCCAGTACTTC	TRBD1	-	14	TRBJ2-5	TRBV6-5
CASSFPRTGGAVLNTEAFF	TGTGCCAGCAGCTTCCCAAGGACAGGGGGCGCGGTATTGAACACTGAAGCTTTCTTT	TRBD1	many	19	TRBJ1-1	TRBV7-6
CASSLGASQGDPYNEQFF	TGTGCCAGCAGTTTAGGGGCCTCCCAGGGGGACCCCTACAATGAGCAGTTCTTC	TRBD1	-	18	TRBJ2-1	TRBV27